This T cell receptor beta chain is drawn from a study of graft-versus-host responses after intestinal transplantation. Study background: Transplant recipients had multivisceral, liver-intestinal, or isolated intestinal grafts.

Note on this clone: Antigen: not known.

General study findings and limits: Individuals who had graft-donor T cell macrochimerism had allografts that showed high graft-versus-host to host-versus-graft clonal ratios. Early declines in HvG clones that occurred post-transplant were associated with peak circulating GvH clone levels. GvH clones surfaced in recipient marrow, some emerging earlier in ileum or blood.

The data were produced by immunoSEQ multiplex PCR, yet TCRdb's version contains in-frame clones alone and is incomplete. The table shows approximately 79,000 clones, with roughly four fifths occurring only once. There are 15 residues in the CDR3. Germline loops: CDR1 SGHAT, CDR2 FQNNGV. V dropped 5 bases and J dropped 2; count of bases not matched to a gene: 9. V usage is TRBV11-2 and J usage is TRBJ2-7, with 7 nucleotides matching TRBD1. Sequenced material: unstimulated CD4+ T cells sorted from spleen or lymph node cells, taken before intestinal transplant. The clonotype was recovered from a human donor who received an intestinal transplant. CDR3 sequence (DNA): TGTGCCAGCAGCAGACCACTCCAGGGGGCCTACGAGCAGTACTTC. It specifies CASSRPLQGAYEQYF.